The rows below give T cell receptor beta chains drawn from one sample of a study of identical twins. Via MiXCR, TCRdb re-called the 5' RACE reads, giving one row per CDR3 protein. The top ten hold about 2% of the sample, which has about 700,000 distinct CDR3 sequences, 5.5% to 6.5% seen once. Sequencing was performed on naive T cells sorted from blood. Receptor source: a man in his late teens or twenties in good health. Both conserved end residues are part of each CDR3. Fields, in order: J gene, V gene, clone size, D gene, CDR3 DNA, CDR3 protein. D genes are given only for firm matches. Some rows mark clone size as missing; the rest say once, few, many or name a class of expanded clone.

J gene: TRBJ2-3
V gene: TRBV24-1
clone size: few
D gene: -
CDR3 DNA: TGTGCCGCCAGTGACGCGGAGGGACCAACAGATACGCAGTATTTT
CDR3 protein: CAASDAEGPTDTQYF

J gene: TRBJ1-6
V gene: TRBV6-1
clone size: many
D gene: -
CDR3 DNA: TGTGCCAGCAGTGAAGCGGGGTCACCCCTCCACTTT
CDR3 protein: CASSEAGSPLHF

J gene: TRBJ2-1
V gene: TRBV20-1
clone size: few
D gene: -
CDR3 DNA: TGCAGTGCTGGCAAATTAGACTATACACATTACAATGAGCAGTTCTTC
CDR3 protein: CSAGKLDYTHYNEQFF

J gene: TRBJ2-3
V gene: TRBV11-2
clone size: -
D gene: -
CDR3 DNA: TGTGCCAGCAGCTTAGTGCCCCCCTTCACAGATACGCAGTATTTT
CDR3 protein: CASSLVPPFTDTQYF

J gene: TRBJ2-2
V gene: TRBV7-9
clone size: few
D gene: TRBD2
CDR3 DNA: TGTGCCAGCGGGCTAGCGGGAGCAACCGGGGAGCTGTTTTTT
CDR3 protein: CASGLAGATGELFF

J gene: TRBJ2-5
V gene: TRBV25-1
clone size: -
D gene: TRBD1
CDR3 DNA: TGTGCCAGCAGCCCCGGACAGGGTGGGTGGGCCCAGTACTTC
CDR3 protein: CASSPGQGGWAQYF

J gene: TRBJ2-5
V gene: TRBV5-8
clone size: -
D gene: TRBD1
CDR3 DNA: TGTGCCAGCAGCTTGGCCCGGGCAGGGGGCGTCCGAGAGACCCAGTACTTC
CDR3 protein: CASSLARAGGVRETQYF

J gene: TRBJ2-2
V gene: TRBV29-1
clone size: few
D gene: -
CDR3 DNA: TGCAGCGTTCCCCGACGTCCCGGTGCCGGGGAGCTGTTTTTT
CDR3 protein: CSVPRRPGAGELFF

J gene: TRBJ2-5
V gene: TRBV20-1
clone size: few
D gene: TRBD1
CDR3 DNA: TGCAGTGCTAGAGACAGGGGGCAAGAGACCCAGTACTTC
CDR3 protein: CSARDRGQETQYF

J gene: TRBJ1-5
V gene: TRBV18
clone size: many
D gene: -
CDR3 DNA: TGTGCCAGCTCACCAGGGGGAGTTCAGCCCCAGCATTTT
CDR3 protein: CASSPGGVQPQHF

J gene: TRBJ1-1
V gene: TRBV20-1
clone size: few
D gene: TRBD1
CDR3 DNA: TGCAGTGCTAGAGATGGGGAGGCAGGGGGCACTGTGTGGAACACTGAAGCTTTCTTT
CDR3 protein: CSARDGEAGGTVWNTEAFF

J gene: TRBJ2-4
V gene: TRBV3-1
clone size: many
D gene: -
CDR3 DNA: TGTGCCAGCAGCCCGGTGAGACTAGGGAACATTCAGTACTTC
CDR3 protein: CASSPVRLGNIQYF

J gene: TRBJ2-1
V gene: TRBV5-1
clone size: few
D gene: TRBD2
CDR3 DNA: TGCGCCAGCAGCTTGGTGTTAGCGGGAGACAATGAGCAGTTCTTC
CDR3 protein: CASSLVLAGDNEQFF

J gene: TRBJ2-3
V gene: TRBV5-1
clone size: many
D gene: TRBD2
CDR3 DNA: TGCGCCAGCAGCTTTATTAGCGGGACTAGCGGGAGTCAAAATACGCAGTATTTT
CDR3 protein: CASSFISGTSGSQNTQYF

J gene: TRBJ1-6
V gene: TRBV20-1
clone size: many
D gene: TRBD1
CDR3 DNA: TGCAGTGCTCCTGACCCCCGGACAGGGAATAATTCACCCCTCCACTTT
CDR3 protein: CSAPDPRTGNNSPLHF

J gene: TRBJ2-1
V gene: TRBV5-1
clone size: -
D gene: TRBD2
CDR3 DNA: TGCGCCAGCAGCGGAACCGGGACTAGTGCCTGGGCTGAGCAGTTCTTC
CDR3 protein: CASSGTGTSAWAEQFF

J gene: TRBJ2-1
V gene: TRBV7-9
clone size: -
D gene: TRBD2
CDR3 DNA: TGTGCCAGCACCCTTGCACTAGCGGGGCGGAATGAGCAGTTCTTC
CDR3 protein: CASTLALAGRNEQFF

J gene: TRBJ2-5
V gene: TRBV12-3/TRBV12-4
clone size: -
D gene: -
CDR3 DNA: TGTGCCAGCAGTTTGGGGCCAGTGGGCCAAGAGACCCAGTACTTC
CDR3 protein: CASSLGPVGQETQYF

J gene: TRBJ2-1
V gene: TRBV7-2
clone size: many
D gene: -
CDR3 DNA: TGTGCCAGCAGCCGGTGGGCTCGGGCGGGAAGCTCCTACAATGAGCAGTTCTTC
CDR3 protein: CASSRWARAGSSYNEQFF

J gene: TRBJ2-6
V gene: TRBV11-2
clone size: many
D gene: -
CDR3 DNA: TGTGCCAGCAGCCCAGGGCAGCTAGCTGGGGCCAACGTCCTGACTTTC
CDR3 protein: CASSPGQLAGANVLTF

J gene: TRBJ2-3
V gene: TRBV29-1
clone size: few
D gene: -
CDR3 DNA: TGCAGTATCCCCGTGGCGGGATCGGATACGCAGTATTTT
CDR3 protein: CSIPVAGSDTQYF

J gene: TRBJ1-1
V gene: TRBV19
clone size: -
D gene: TRBD1
CDR3 DNA: TGTGCCAGTAGTGTCAATGTCAGGGGGCATGAAGCTTTCTTT
CDR3 protein: CASSVNVRGHEAFF

J gene: TRBJ2-7
V gene: TRBV15
clone size: -
D gene: -
CDR3 DNA: TGTGCCACCAGCAGCCGGGACGGGGGCCTCTACGAGCAGTACTTC
CDR3 protein: CATSSRDGGLYEQYF

J gene: TRBJ2-7
V gene: TRBV5-1
clone size: many
D gene: TRBD2
CDR3 DNA: TGCGCCAGCAGCTTGGGACTAGCGGGAGGGCCGGTCAACGAGCAGTACTTC
CDR3 protein: CASSLGLAGGPVNEQYF

J gene: TRBJ2-7
V gene: TRBV29-1
clone size: many
D gene: -
CDR3 DNA: TGCAGCGTTCACGACGGTGACTACGAGCAGTACTTC
CDR3 protein: CSVHDGDYEQYF

J gene: TRBJ2-7
V gene: TRBV28
clone size: many
D gene: -
CDR3 DNA: TGTGCCAGCAGTTCTCGTTCAGGGGCCCCAACTTACTACGAGCAGTACTTC
CDR3 protein: CASSSRSGAPTYYEQYF

J gene: TRBJ2-5
V gene: TRBV28
clone size: few
D gene: -
CDR3 DNA: TGTGCCAGCAGCCGCCTTCTAGATTCCCAAGAGACCCAGTACTTC
CDR3 protein: CASSRLLDSQETQYF

J gene: TRBJ1-3
V gene: TRBV5-1
clone size: many
D gene: TRBD1
CDR3 DNA: TGCGCCAGCAGCCGGACAGGGCAAGGAAACACCATATATTTT
CDR3 protein: CASSRTGQGNTIYF

J gene: TRBJ1-1
V gene: TRBV20-1
clone size: many
D gene: TRBD1
CDR3 DNA: TGCAGTGCTAAGACAGGGGTGTCCACTGAAGCTTTCTTT
CDR3 protein: CSAKTGVSTEAFF

J gene: TRBJ2-7
V gene: TRBV29-1
clone size: many
D gene: -
CDR3 DNA: TGCAGCGTTGGGGGAATGACAGCGGTTCCCTACGAGCAGTACTTC
CDR3 protein: CSVGGMTAVPYEQYF

J gene: TRBJ2-3
V gene: TRBV12-3/TRBV12-4
clone size: few
D gene: -
CDR3 DNA: TGTGCCAGCACTCTCGGGGGCGGGACAATCACAGATACGCAGTATTTT
CDR3 protein: CASTLGGGTITDTQYF

J gene: TRBJ2-3
V gene: TRBV5-1
clone size: many
D gene: -
CDR3 DNA: TGCGCCAGCAGCACAAGATCGAGCACAGATACGCAGTATTTT
CDR3 protein: CASSTRSSTDTQYF

J gene: TRBJ1-1
V gene: TRBV29-1
clone size: few
D gene: -
CDR3 DNA: TGCAGCGTTGTATGGGGGTCTGAAGCTTTCTTT
CDR3 protein: CSVVWGSEAFF

J gene: TRBJ2-2
V gene: TRBV12-3/TRBV12-4
clone size: few
D gene: -
CDR3 DNA: TGTGCCAGCAGTACCACATCCTCAGGGGCCGGGGAGCTGTTTTTT
CDR3 protein: CASSTTSSGAGELFF

J gene: TRBJ2-3
V gene: TRBV28
clone size: few
D gene: TRBD2
CDR3 DNA: TGTGCCAGCAGTGACGGGAGCGGGAGGTACAGAACAGATACGCAGTATTTT
CDR3 protein: CASSDGSGRYRTDTQYF

J gene: TRBJ1-1
V gene: TRBV7-6
clone size: -
D gene: -
CDR3 DNA: TGTGCCAGCAGCTCCCCGATCCGGGGGGAGAACACTGAAGCTTTCTTT
CDR3 protein: CASSSPIRGENTEAFF

J gene: TRBJ2-3
V gene: TRBV7-8
clone size: many
D gene: -
CDR3 DNA: TGTGCCAGCAGCTTAGCGGTGGGAACCACAGATACGCAGTATTTT
CDR3 protein: CASSLAVGTTDTQYF